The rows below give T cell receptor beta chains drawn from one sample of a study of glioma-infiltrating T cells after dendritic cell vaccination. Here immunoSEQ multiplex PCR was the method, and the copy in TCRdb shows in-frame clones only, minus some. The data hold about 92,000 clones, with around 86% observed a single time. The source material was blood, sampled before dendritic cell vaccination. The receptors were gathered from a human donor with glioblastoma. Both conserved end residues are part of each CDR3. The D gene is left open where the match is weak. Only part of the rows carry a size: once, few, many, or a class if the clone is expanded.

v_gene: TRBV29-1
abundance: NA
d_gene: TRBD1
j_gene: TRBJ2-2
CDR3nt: TGCAGCGTTGCCCTTCCCGGGACAGGGGGGACCGGGGAGCTGTTTTTT
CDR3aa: CSVALPGTGGTGELFF

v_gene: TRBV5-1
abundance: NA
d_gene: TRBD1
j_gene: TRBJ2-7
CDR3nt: TGCGCCAGCGGGGTGGGGACAGACTACGAGCAGTACTTC
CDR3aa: CASGVGTDYEQYF

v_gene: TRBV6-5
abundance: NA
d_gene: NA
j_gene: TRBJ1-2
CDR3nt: TGTGCCAGCAGTTACGAGGGAAACTATGGCTACACCTTC
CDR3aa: CASSYEGNYGYTF

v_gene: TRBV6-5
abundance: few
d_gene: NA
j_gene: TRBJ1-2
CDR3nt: TGTGCCAGCATGGGAGACGTAAGCTACACCTTC
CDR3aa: CASMGDVSYTF

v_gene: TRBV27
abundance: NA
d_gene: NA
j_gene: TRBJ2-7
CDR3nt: TGTGCCAGCAGTAGTACAGGATCCGAGCAGTACTTC
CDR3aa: CASSSTGSEQYF

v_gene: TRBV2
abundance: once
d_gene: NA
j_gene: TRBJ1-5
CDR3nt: TGTGCCAGCAGTGAGCGACAGGCTGTTCAGCCCCAGCATTTT
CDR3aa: CASSERQAVQPQHF

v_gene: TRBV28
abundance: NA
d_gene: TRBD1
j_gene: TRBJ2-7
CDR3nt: TGTGCCAGCAGCCTAGGGGGCGCCTCTCCCTACGAGCAGTACTTC
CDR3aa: CASSLGGASPYEQYF

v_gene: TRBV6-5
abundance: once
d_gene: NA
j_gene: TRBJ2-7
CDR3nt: TGTGCCAGCAGTTACGTCACGGGAGCCCAGTACGAGCAGTACTTC
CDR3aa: CASSYVTGAQYEQYF

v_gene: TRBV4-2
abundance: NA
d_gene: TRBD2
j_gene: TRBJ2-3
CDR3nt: TGTGCCAGCAGCCCCTACGGTCCAGCGGGAGGAACAGATACGCAGTATTTT
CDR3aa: CASSPYGPAGGTDTQYF

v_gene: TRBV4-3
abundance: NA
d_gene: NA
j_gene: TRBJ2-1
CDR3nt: TGCGCCAGCAGCCAGGATACAGAGAATGAGCAGTTCTTC
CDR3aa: CASSQDTENEQFF

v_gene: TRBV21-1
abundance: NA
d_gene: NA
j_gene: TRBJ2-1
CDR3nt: TGTGCCAGCAGCATCCGGACAGGGGAAAACAATGAGCAGTTCTTC
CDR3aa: CASSIRTGENNEQFF

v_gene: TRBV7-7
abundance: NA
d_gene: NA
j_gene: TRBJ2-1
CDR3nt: TGTGCCAGCAGCTTATACGCGGGGACCTACAATGAGCAGTTCTTC
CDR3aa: CASSLYAGTYNEQFF

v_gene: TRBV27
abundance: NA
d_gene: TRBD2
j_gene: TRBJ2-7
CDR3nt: TGTGCCAGCAGTCCCAAACTAGCGGGGGAGGCTACCTACGAGCAGTACTTC
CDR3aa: CASSPKLAGEATYEQYF

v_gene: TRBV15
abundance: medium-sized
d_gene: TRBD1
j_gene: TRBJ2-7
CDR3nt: TGTGCCACCAGCAGAGGACAGGGGGAAGAGGAGCAGTACTTC
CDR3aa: CATSRGQGEEEQYF

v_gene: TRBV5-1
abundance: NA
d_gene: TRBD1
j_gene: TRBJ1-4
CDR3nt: TGCGCCAGCAGATACGGACAGGGGGCTGAAAAACTGTTTTTT
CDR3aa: CASRYGQGAEKLFF

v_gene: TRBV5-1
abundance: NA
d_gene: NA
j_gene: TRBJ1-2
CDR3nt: TGCGCCAGCAGCTTGCGGGCGGGAGATGGCTACACCTTC
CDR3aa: CASSLRAGDGYTF

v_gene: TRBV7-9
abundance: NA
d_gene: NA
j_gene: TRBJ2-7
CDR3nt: TGTGCCAGCAGCACGGACAACTACGAGCAGTACTTC
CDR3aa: CASSTDNYEQYF

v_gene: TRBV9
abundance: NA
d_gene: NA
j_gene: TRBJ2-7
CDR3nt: TGTGCCAGCAGCGTAGAGCCAGGGCAGCCCTACGAGCAGTACTTC
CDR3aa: CASSVEPGQPYEQYF

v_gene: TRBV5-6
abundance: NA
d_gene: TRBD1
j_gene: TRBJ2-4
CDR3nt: TGTGCCAGCAGCGCCCTACAGGGGCACAAAAACATTCAGTACTTC
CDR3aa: CASSALQGHKNIQYF

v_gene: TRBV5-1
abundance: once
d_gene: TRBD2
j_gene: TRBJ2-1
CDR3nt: TGCGCCAGCAGCTTAAAATTGGCGGGAGTGAATAATGAGCAGTTCTTC
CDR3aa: CASSLKLAGVNNEQFF

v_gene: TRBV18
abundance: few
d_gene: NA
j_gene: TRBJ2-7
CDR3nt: TGTGCCAGCTCACCACGTAATGGTGAACAGAACTCCTACGAGCAGTACTTC
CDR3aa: CASSPRNGEQNSYEQYF

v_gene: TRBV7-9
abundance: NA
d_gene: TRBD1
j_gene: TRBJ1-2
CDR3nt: TGTGCCAGCAGCTTCGACAGGGGGGTTAACTATGGCTACACCTTC
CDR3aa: CASSFDRGVNYGYTF

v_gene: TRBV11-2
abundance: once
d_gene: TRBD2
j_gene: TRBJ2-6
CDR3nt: TGTGCCAGCAGCTTTCTAGCGGGGATCTCTGGGGCCAACGTCCTGACTTTC
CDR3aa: CASSFLAGISGANVLTF

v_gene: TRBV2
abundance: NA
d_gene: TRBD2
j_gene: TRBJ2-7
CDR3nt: TGTGCCAGCAACTCTGACCCCGGGACTAGCGGGAGCGGGTACGAGCAGTACTTC
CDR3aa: CASNSDPGTSGSGYEQYF

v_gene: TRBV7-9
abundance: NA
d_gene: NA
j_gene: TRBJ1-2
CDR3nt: TGTGCCAGCAGCGGCGGGGGGGGTCGAGGCTATGGCTACACCTTC
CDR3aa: CASSGGGGRGYGYTF

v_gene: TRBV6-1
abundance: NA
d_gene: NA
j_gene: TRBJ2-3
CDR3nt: TGTGCCAGCAGTGAGTACCTTCCCCACTTC
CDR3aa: CASSEYLPHF

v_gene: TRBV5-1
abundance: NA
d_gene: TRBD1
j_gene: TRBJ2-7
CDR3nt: TGCGCCAGCAGCCCGGGACAGGGGGCCTACTACGAGCAGTACTTC
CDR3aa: CASSPGQGAYYEQYF

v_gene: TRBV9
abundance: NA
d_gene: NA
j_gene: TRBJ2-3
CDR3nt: TGTGCCAGCAGCGCATACAGAGAAGATACGCAGTATTTT
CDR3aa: CASSAYREDTQYF

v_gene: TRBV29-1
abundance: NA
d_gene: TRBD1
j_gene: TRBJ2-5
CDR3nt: TGCAGCGTCGAGACAGGGGTGATGGAGACCCAGTACTTC
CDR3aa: CSVETGVMETQYF

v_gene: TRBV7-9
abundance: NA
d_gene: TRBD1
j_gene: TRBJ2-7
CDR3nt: TGTGCCAGCACCGCCGGACAGGGCTACGAGCAGTACTTC
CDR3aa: CASTAGQGYEQYF

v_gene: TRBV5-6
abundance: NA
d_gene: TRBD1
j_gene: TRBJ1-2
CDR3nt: TGTGCCAGCAGTTATACAGGGGGATTCGGCTACACCTTC
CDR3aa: CASSYTGGFGYTF

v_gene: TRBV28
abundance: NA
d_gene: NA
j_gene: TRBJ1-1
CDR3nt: TGTGCCAGCAGTTTACAGGTAAACACTGAAGCTTTCTTT
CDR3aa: CASSLQVNTEAFF

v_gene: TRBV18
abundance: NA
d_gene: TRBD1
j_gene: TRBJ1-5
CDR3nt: TGTGCCAGCTCATCCGGACAGGCCTATAGCAATCAGCCCCAGCATTTT
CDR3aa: CASSSGQAYSNQPQHF

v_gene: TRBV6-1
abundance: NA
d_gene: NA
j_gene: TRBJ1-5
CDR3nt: TGTGCCAGCAGAGACAGTTTTAATCAGCCCCAGCATTTT
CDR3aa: CASRDSFNQPQHF

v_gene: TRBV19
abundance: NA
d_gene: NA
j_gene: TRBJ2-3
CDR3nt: TGTGCCAGTAGTATTTTAACAGGGCTGGCAGATACGCAGTATTTT
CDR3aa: CASSILTGLADTQYF

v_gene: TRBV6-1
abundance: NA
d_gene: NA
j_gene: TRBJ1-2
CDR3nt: TGTGCCAGCACTAAGGACAGTTTCTATGGCTACACCTTC
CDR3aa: CASTKDSFYGYTF

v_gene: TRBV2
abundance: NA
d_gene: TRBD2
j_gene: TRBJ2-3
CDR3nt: TGTGCCAGCAGTGAAGGCCGGGGGCGGGGGGGCCTCACAGATACGCAGTATTTT
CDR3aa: CASSEGRGRGGLTDTQYF

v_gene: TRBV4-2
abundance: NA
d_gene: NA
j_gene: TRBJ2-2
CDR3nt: TGTGCCAGCAGCCAAGGGGCGTCCTCTGGGACCGGGGAGCTGTTTTTT
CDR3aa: CASSQGASSGTGELFF

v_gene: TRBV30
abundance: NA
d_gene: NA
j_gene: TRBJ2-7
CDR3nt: TGTGCCTGGAGTGTACTAAACAGGCCGGTCGCCGGAGGGTTTGGCGAGCAGTACTTC
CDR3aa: CAWSVLNRPVAGGFGEQYF